These T cell receptor beta chains were read from a single sample in a study of blood T cell repertoires in COVID-19. Profiled with immunoSEQ multiplex PCR; TCRdb holds only in-frame clones, not every one. In the table there are 200,000 to 300,000 clones, 80% to 90% of which are singletons. The sample taken for sequencing was PBMCs or T cells enriched from blood (not recorded which). These receptor sequences come from a woman in her twenties or thirties who had recovered from COVID-19. CDR3s include the opening cysteine and the closing phenylalanine or tryptophan.

CDR3 protein: CASSSDSGYGYTF
J gene: TRBJ1-2
V gene: TRBV5-1

CDR3 protein: CASSGLAGQGYTNTEAFF
J gene: TRBJ1-1
V gene: TRBV7-8

CDR3 protein: CASSSHKAFRDSNSPLHF
J gene: TRBJ1-6
V gene: TRBV7-2

CDR3 protein: CASNRDRAGNTIYF
J gene: TRBJ1-3
V gene: TRBV2

CDR3 protein: CASSIGQAGGGYTF
J gene: TRBJ1-2
V gene: TRBV5-1

CDR3 protein: CASSPTGKTEAFF
J gene: TRBJ1-1
V gene: TRBV18

CDR3 protein: CASSLRQGGYGYTF
J gene: TRBJ1-2
V gene: TRBV14

CDR3 protein: CASSIGLAGADTQYF
J gene: TRBJ2-3
V gene: TRBV7-9

CDR3 protein: CASSQAQGHTEAFF
J gene: TRBJ1-1
V gene: TRBV3-1/TRBV3-2

CDR3 protein: CASSRFRDRLGYTF
J gene: TRBJ1-2
V gene: TRBV21-1

CDR3 protein: CASSATSGNYEQYF
J gene: TRBJ2-7
V gene: TRBV6-5

CDR3 protein: CASSTAGLAGVEQFF
J gene: TRBJ2-1
V gene: TRBV11-3

CDR3 protein: CASRAGTGETRLHF
J gene: TRBJ1-6
V gene: TRBV2